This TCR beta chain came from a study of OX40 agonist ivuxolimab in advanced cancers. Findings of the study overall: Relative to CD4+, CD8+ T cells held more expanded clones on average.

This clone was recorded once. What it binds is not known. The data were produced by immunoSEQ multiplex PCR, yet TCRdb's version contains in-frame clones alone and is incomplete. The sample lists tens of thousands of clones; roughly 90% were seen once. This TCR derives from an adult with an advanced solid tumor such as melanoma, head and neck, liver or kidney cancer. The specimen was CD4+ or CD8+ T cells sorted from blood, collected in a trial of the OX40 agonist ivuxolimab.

CDR3 sequence (DNA): TGTGCCAGCAGCTTCAACAGGAACTCTGGAAACACCATATATTTT. It translates to CASSFNRNSGNTIYF. V and J are TRBV7-9 and TRBJ1-3; a possible D gene is TRBD1 (5 bases). Germline CDR1 SEHNR, CDR2 FQNEAQ (reference sequence). The CDR3 is made up of 15 amino acids. V was trimmed by 3 bases and J by 0 bases, leaving 9 bases between them.